This is a list of T cell receptor beta chains from one sample in a study of early T cells in non-severe SARS-CoV-2 infection. TCRdb re-analysed the 5' RACE reads in MiXCR, keeping a single row per CDR3 protein. The profile shows 83,000 or so distinct CDR3 sequences, 10% of them singletons. The sequenced sample was whole blood, obtained at baseline. These receptors all come from an adult who was a healthcare worker with PCR-confirmed SARS-CoV-2 infection or an uninfected control (not recorded which). CDR3s include the opening cysteine and the closing phenylalanine or tryptophan. D genes are given only for firm matches. Some rows mark clone size as missing; the rest say once, few, many or name a class of expanded clone.

d_call | j_call | v_call | clone_size | cdr3_nt | cdr3_aa
TRBD1 | TRBJ1-2 | TRBV11-2 | few | TGTGCCAGCAGCTTCCGACAGGGTCTCTATGGCTACACCTTC | CASSFRQGLYGYTF
. | TRBJ2-7 | TRBV9 | . | TGTGCCAGCAGCTCGCAACCCAAGGGCGAGCAGTACTTC | CASSSQPKGEQYF
. | TRBJ2-3 | TRBV12-3/TRBV12-4 | once | TGTGCCAGCAGCCTCGTAGTAGGGGGTACGCAGTATTTT | CASSLVVGGTQYF
TRBD2 | TRBJ2-7 | TRBV2 | many | TGTGCCAGCAGTGGGGGAGGGCCCTACGAGCAGTACTTC | CASSGGGPYEQYF
. | TRBJ2-5 | TRBV2 | few | TGTGCCAGCAGGGGTTGGTCGGGGCGGAACCAAGAGACCCAGTACTTC | CASRGWSGRNQETQYF
. | TRBJ2-3 | TRBV20-1 | few | TGCAGTGCTAGAGTGGATGGCACAGATACGCAGTATTTT | CSARVDGTDTQYF
TRBD1 | TRBJ2-7 | TRBV7-9 | few | TGTGCCAGCAGCCCCCCGGACAGGGAAATGGGGGAGCAGTACTTC | CASSPPDREMGEQYF
. | TRBJ1-4 | TRBV28 | few | TGTGCCAGCAGTTTATCTGGTTCGGACAGTCTTAATGAAAAACTGTTTTTT | CASSLSGSDSLNEKLFF
. | TRBJ2-7 | TRBV27 | . | TGTGCCAGCAGCCCTCCCGCGGCCGAGCAGTACTTC | CASSPPAAEQYF
TRBD2 | TRBJ2-3 | TRBV9 | many | TGTGCCAGCAGCGCACTCCCCACCGGTAGCGGGCACACAGATACGCAGTATTTT | CASSALPTGSGHTDTQYF
. | TRBJ1-1 | TRBV5-4 | . | TGTGCCAGCAGAGTGACAGTTAACACTGAAGCTTTCTTT | CASRVTVNTEAFF
. | TRBJ2-7 | TRBV6-6 | many | TGTGCCAGCCAAACCTCCGGGGCCTCGGGAGAGCAGTACTTC | CASQTSGASGEQYF
TRBD1 | TRBJ1-6 | TRBV7-3 | few | TGTGCCAGCAGCCCTGGACAGGGAGAAAGTTCACCCCTCCACTTT | CASSPGQGESSPLHF
. | TRBJ2-7 | TRBV20-1 | few | TGCAGTGCTAGCGCGGGACTGAACTACGAGCAGTACTTC | CSASAGLNYEQYF
. | TRBJ2-6 | TRBV4-1 | . | TGCGCCAGCAGCCAACAGTCGAGTGGGGCCAACGTCCTGACTTTC | CASSQQSSGANVLTF
. | TRBJ1-5 | TRBV28 | many | TGTGCCAGCAGTTTATTAGGGCAGTCGAGCAATCAGCCCCAGCATTTT | CASSLLGQSSNQPQHF
. | TRBJ2-1 | TRBV25-1 | few | TGTGCCAGCAGTGATCCCGGCTCGAGCTCCGGTGAGCAGTTCTTC | CASSDPGSSSGEQFF
. | TRBJ2-7 | TRBV14 | . | TGTGCCAGCAGCCAAGATAGGGGTAGGAGAGACTACGAGCAGTACTTC | CASSQDRGRRDYEQYF
TRBD2 | TRBJ2-5 | TRBV9 | . | TGTGCCAGCAGCGTAGCAGCGGGGGCCCAAGAGACCCAGTACTTC | CASSVAAGAQETQYF
. | TRBJ2-5 | TRBV7-9 | . | TGTGCCAGCAGCTTTGTGGGGCCGGGTCGGACCCAGTACTTC | CASSFVGPGRTQYF
TRBD1 | TRBJ1-1 | TRBV12-3/TRBV12-4 | . | TGTGCCAGCAATACACTTCAGGGGGGTGGCACTGAAGCTTTCTTT | CASNTLQGGGTEAFF
. | TRBJ2-1 | TRBV7-9 | few | TGTGCCAGCAGCTTAGTAGGGTTAGCTCATGATGAGCAGTTCTTC | CASSLVGLAHDEQFF
. | TRBJ2-1 | TRBV20-1 | many | TGCAGTGCTAGCGGGAGCTGGGACAATGAGCAGTTCTTC | CSASGSWDNEQFF
TRBD2 | TRBJ2-7 | TRBV5-1 | . | TGCGCCAGCAGCTCGGGACTAGCTCTCGACGAGCAGTACTTC | CASSSGLALDEQYF